This T cell receptor (beta chain) was retrieved from a study of vaccination and CD4 T cells after COVID-19. Whole-study context: Spike peptides, overlapping and drawn from SARS-CoV-2, HCoV-NL63, HCoV-OC43 and HCoV-229E, were used to stimulate cells.

Per germline, CDR1 MNHEY and CDR2 SVGAGI. V shed 0 bases and J shed 1 base, with 4 bases lying between them. The CDR3 is 14 amino acids. With the Oncomine TCR Beta short-read assay, DNA from cultured CD4+ T cells was sequenced. TCRdb called the PCR reads again in MiXCR, with one record for every CDR3 protein. This table has fewer than 20,000 distinct CDR3 sequences, approximately 40% appearing once. Indicated treatment: roughly 10-day PBMC culture with coronavirus spike peptide pools or control peptides (ViraFEST assay). This clonotype occurred a few times. Its antigen is as yet unknown. The chain employs TRBV6-5 and TRBJ1-5; D remains unclear. This clonotype originated in a human donor who had recovered from COVID-19. This specimen was CD4+ T cells from blood, cultured in vitro, taken after SARS-CoV-2 vaccination. CDR3: CASSYSASNQPQHF. CDR3 coding DNA: TGTGCCAGCAGTTACTCAGCAAGCAATCAGCCCCAGCATTTT.